This T cell receptor (beta chain) was observed in a study of cytomegalovirus exposure and HLA in healthy donors. Study results and caveats: Sequencing likely produced, as an artifact, a cluster of highly shared sequence variants.

With respect to this clone: Its antigen is unknown.

The PCR was carried out with 60 Vbeta primers and 13 Jbeta primers. Sequenced by immunoSEQ multiplex PCR; TCRdb stores in-frame clones only, minus some. Of 110,000 or so clones listed, 60% to 80% are singletons. Trimming removed 0 bases from V and 0 bases from J; junction bases left unmatched: 8. Germline V CDR1 and CDR2: SGDLS, YYNGEE. The CDR3 extends over 18 amino acids. Donors in the study were healthy people who gave bone marrow. Sequenced material: PBMCs. The chain uses TRBV9 and TRBJ2-1; 8 bases line up with TRBD2. The TCR originated in a young woman in good health and CMV-seropositive. The CDR3 DNA follows: TGTGCCAGCAGCGTAGCACCGGGAGGGCTAAGCTCCTACAATGAGCAGTTCTTC. This codes for CASSVAPGGLSSYNEQFF.